This T cell receptor (beta chain) was observed in a study of cytomegalovirus exposure and HLA in healthy donors. Overall study: Of around 400 genotyped donors, 81% grouped in the Caucasian-associated ancestry cluster.

This CDR3 spans 15 amino acids. Germline V gene data show CDR1 as SGHRS and CDR2 as YFSETQ. V was shortened by 4 bases and J by 4 bases, with 14 bases between the two germline ends. Both 60 Vbeta primers and 13 Jbeta primers went into the PCR. This table comes from immunoSEQ multiplex PCR, and its TCRdb copy is limited to in-frame clones, with some not included. The repertoire holds approximately 140,000 clones, 79% seen once, with more than 0.75% in the top ten. This TCR was recovered from a young man in good health and CMV-seronegative. This chain connects TRBV5-1 to TRBJ1-4; a weak D match, TRBD1 (6 bases). Sequencing was done on a sample of PBMCs. The CDR3 DNA reads TGCGCCAGCAGCCCAAGCGGGGGCCTTAATGAAAAACTGTTTTTT. This codes for CASSPSGGLNEKLFF.